The 22 T cell receptor beta chains presented below share a single source sample, sequenced in a study of blood T cells in healthy people across ages. Primed by a sample-barcoded 5' primer and a J-beta primer mix, a second PCR proceeded for 7 to 11 cycles. TCRdb re-called the 5' RACE reads with MiXCR, one entry per CDR3 protein. The sample records hundreds of thousands of distinct CDR3 sequences, about 30% being singletons. The sample taken for sequencing was blood. These receptors were obtained from a woman of 80 years or more in good health.

In this sample, this clonotype turned up a few times. A much more abundant neighbour one base away suggests this may be a read error. The V gene is TRBV5-1, the J gene TRBJ1-2; no clear D. The CDR3 has 12 residues. V gave up 4 bases and J gave up 7 bases, with 11 bases separating them. Germline V CDR1 and CDR2: SGHRS, YFSETQ. The DNA for the CDR3 is TGCGCCAGCAGCCCTTCCGGACCTGGCTACACCTTC. Translation: CASSPSGPGYTF.

This chain uses TRBV20-1 with TRBJ2-1; TRBD2 might be the D (5 bases). Trimming stripped 7 bases from V and 6 bases from J, with 10 bases between. Germline CDR1 reads DFQATT; CDR2 reads SNEGSKA (reference sequence). The CDR3 totals 11 residues. The CDR3 spells CSGTGFNEQFF. DNA for the CDR3: TGCAGTGGAACGGGGTTCAATGAGCAGTTCTTC.

The table lists this clonotype with many counts. The rearrangement links TRBV5-1 to TRBJ2-5; the D gene is possibly TRBD1 (6 bases). Deletions cut 4 bases from V and 3 bases from J, with 16 bases between. This CDR3 is built from 15 residues. Germline V gene lookup returns CDR1 SGHRS and CDR2 YFSETQ. CDR3 in DNA: TGCGCCAGCAGCGTAACAGGGAGTAACGAAGAGACCCAGTACTTC. It yields the protein CASSVTGSNEETQYF.

This clonotype was counted between two and nine times. This clone may be a read error of a much larger clone one base away. The chain recombines TRBV6-6 with TRBJ2-7; 9 bases agree with TRBD2. Germline values: CDR1 MNHNY, CDR2 SVGAGI (reference sequence). V trimming: 5 bases; J trimming: 7 bases; junction bases outside the gene matches: 15. The CDR3 runs to 16 residues. CDR3 sequence reads: CASSRDGTSMYNEQYF. The DNA of the CDR3 is TGTGCCAGCAGTCGCGACGGGACTAGCATGTACAATGAGCAGTACTTC.

Of note for this clonotype: This may arise from a read error, as a much more abundant clone is one base away. The chain has TRBV3-1 and TRBJ2-3; no clear D gene. There are 12 residues in the CDR3. Germline CDR1 LGHDT, CDR2 YNNKEL (reference sequence). V dropped 1 base and J dropped 8 bases, with 7 bases sitting between them. CDR3 in amino acids: CASSQVSGTQYF. CDR3 in DNA: TGTGCCAGCAGCCAAGTTTCCGGTACGCAGTATTTT.

This clonotype was recorded at least ten times. The chain uses TRBV7-2 and TRBJ2-5, with a weak D call TRBD1 (5 bases). Trimming removed 1 base at V and 1 base at J, with 7 bases between. This CDR3 has 14 residues. Germline loops: CDR1 SGHTA, CDR2 FQGNSA. Here the CDR3 reads CASSLGRVQETQYF. The CDR3 coding sequence is TGTGCCAGCAGCTTAGGCAGGGTCCAAGAGACCCAGTACTTC. The variable domain in full, completed from reference TRBV7-2 and TRBJ2-5, reads GAGVSQSPSNKVTEKGKDVELRCDPISGHTALYWYRQSLGQGLEFLIYFQGNSAPDKSGLPSDRFSAERTGGSVSTLTIQRTQQEDSAVYLCASSLGRVQETQYFGPGTRLLVL.

As to this clonotype: A clone one base away is much larger, so this may be a read error. The V and J genes are TRBV4-2 and TRBJ2-3; 7 nucleotides agree with TRBD2. Germline CDR1 is LGHNA and CDR2 is YNFKEQ. The CDR3 has 16 residues. This chain's CDR3 is CAGSQISGSSTDTQYF. In DNA form, the CDR3 reads TGTGCCGGCAGCCAGATTAGCGGGTCTAGCACAGATACGCAGTATTTT.

In this sample, this clonotype turned up a few times. A read error may produce the germline difference seen at one junction end. The genes are TRBV27 and TRBJ2-6; either TRBD1 or TRBD2 may fit D (6 bases each). The V gene's germline CDR1 is MNHEY and CDR2 SMNVEV (reference sequence). This CDR3 has 16 amino acids. CDR3 nucleotides: TGTGCCAGCTCGCGGTGGGGGGCATCTGGGGCCAACGTCCGGACTTTC. Amino acids: CASSRWGASGANVRTF. The complete variable domain, with remaining parts taken from reference TRBV27 and TRBJ2-6, reads EAQVTQNPRYLITVTGKKLTVTCSQNMNHEYMSWYRQDPGLGLRQIYYSMNVEVTDKGDVPEGYKVSRKEKRNFPLILESPSPNQTSLYFCASSRWGASGANVRTFGAGSRLTVL.

This clonotype was recorded at least ten times. The chain links TRBV28 to TRBJ2-7, with a tentative D call TRBD1 (6 bases). Germline CDR1 MDHEN, CDR2 SYDVKM. V lost 5 bases, J lost 6 bases, and 17 bases lay in between. This CDR3 spans 14 amino acids. The CDR3 bases are TGTGCCAGCAGTCGAACCGGGACACCCTCCGAGCAGTACTTC. Its protein product is CASSRTGTPSEQYF.

This clonotype was seen many times. This chain links TRBV7-2 with TRBJ2-4, with a tentative D call TRBD1 (6 bases). The germline V gene encodes CDR1 SGHTA and CDR2 FQGNSA. V lost 1 base to trimming and J lost 7 bases, with 8 bases between them. This CDR3 region has 13 residues. The CDR3: CASSLEQGNIQYF. The CDR3 region has the DNA TGTGCCAGCAGCTTAGAACAGGGCAACATTCAGTACTTC.

This clonotype turned up a few times. This chain uses TRBV6-1 with TRBJ2-7; 14 positions agree with TRBD2. The CDR3 extends over 14 amino acids. J gave up 10 bases and V 8 bases, and 10 bases lay outside the gene matches. Germline V CDR1 and CDR2: MNHNS, SASEGT. The CDR3 protein is CASGTSGGAGSQYF. The CDR3, as DNA: TGTGCCAGCGGGACTAGCGGGGGCGCAGGGTCCCAGTACTTC.

This rearrangement joins TRBV20-1 to TRBJ1-5, with D unclear. The CDR3 extends over 15 amino acids. V was cut by 2 bases and J by 5 bases, with 16 bases left in between. Germline V gene data show CDR1 as DFQATT and CDR2 as SNEGSKA (reference sequence). The CDR3 coding sequence is TGCAGTGCTAGAAAGTCAAACCGAGGCGATCAGCCCCAGCATTTT. Protein: CSARKSNRGDQPQHF.

Turning to this clonotype: A much larger clone sits a single nucleotide away, making a read error possible. The CDR3: CASSDDSSTDTQYF. The CDR3 bases are TGTGCCAGCAGTGACGACAGTAGCACAGATACGCAGTATTTT. The V gene is TRBV12-3 or TRBV12-4, the J gene TRBJ2-3; maybe TRBD1 (5 bases). The CDR3 consists of 14 residues. V lost 5 bases and J lost 0, with 9 bases in between.

The chain uses TRBV30 and TRBJ1-6; tentative D call: TRBD1 (5 bases). The CDR3 is made up of 14 amino acids. V was pared by 5 bases and J by 0 bases, with 8 bases between. Germline V gene sequence: CDR1 GTSNPN, CDR2 SVGIG (reference sequence). The CDR3 sequence is CAWDSSSYNSPLHF. As DNA, the CDR3 is TGTGCCTGGGACAGTAGCTCCTATAATTCACCCCTCCACTTT. Complete variable domain (other parts from reference TRBV30 and TRBJ1-6): SQTIHQWPATLVQPVGSPLSLECTVEGTSNPNLYWYRQAAGRGLQLLFYSVGIGQISSEVPQNLSASRPQDRQFILSSKKLLLSDSGFYLCAWDSSSYNSPLHFGNGTRLTVT.

The J gene is TRBJ1-2, the V gene TRBV20-1, with a weak D call TRBD1 (5 bases). V was shortened by 0 bases and J by 4 bases, with 18 bases between the two germline ends. Germline-derived CDR1 and CDR2 are DFQATT and SNEGSKA (reference sequence). The CDR3 loop spans 16 amino acids. This CDR3 reads CSARDLDRLAPYGYTF. CDR3 nucleotide sequence: TGCAGTGCTAGAGATTTAGACAGATTAGCCCCCTATGGCTACACCTTC.

V usage is TRBV20-1 and J usage is TRBJ1-2; D unclear. In germline, CDR1 is DFQATT, CDR2 SNEGSKA (reference sequence). Trimming took off 3 bases at V and 4 bases at J, with 15 bases between the two ends. CDR3 length: 14 residues. The CDR3 loop is CSARVAGSGYGYTF. The DNA for the CDR3 is TGCAGTGCTAGGGTAGCGGGGAGCGGCTATGGCTACACCTTC.

The gene calls are TRBV12-3 or TRBV12-4 and TRBJ2-5, with 9 bases aligning to TRBD2. V lost 8 bases and J lost 3; bases outside the gene matches: 10. The length of the CDR3 is 15 residues. CDR3 DNA sequence: TGTGCCAGCTCTCGAGCGGGGGGCCCCGAAGAGACCCAGTACTTC. Protein product: CASSRAGGPEETQYF.

In the case of this clonotype: Given a much more abundant clone one base away, this may be a read error. The genes are TRBV10-3 and TRBJ2-7, with TRBD1 matching 7 bases. The CDR3 spans 13 residues. The germline CDR1 and CDR2 sequences are ENHRY and SYGVKD. CDR3: CTISADRVHEQYF. The CDR3 DNA follows: TGTACCATCAGTGCAGACAGGGTCCACGAGCAGTACTTC.

This clonotype was counted only a few times. With a much larger clone just one base away, this may be a read error. The chain joins TRBV18 to TRBJ2-7; TRBD1 might be the D (5 bases). CDR3 size: 14 residues. Germline CDR1 is KGHSH and CDR2 is LQKENI. Trimming shortened V by 3 bases and J by 3 bases, and 12 bases separated the two germline ends. The CDR3 protein is CASSPGQQVYEQYF. The CDR3 nucleotides read TGTGCCAGCTCACCGGGCCAACAGGTCTACGAGCAGTACTTC.

Ten or more counts support this clonotype. V gene TRBV20-1 combines with J gene TRBJ1-6; TRBD1 is a possible D gene (5 bases). The CDR3 sequence is 14 residues long. V was cut by 4 bases and J by 8 bases, with 15 bases left in between. The germline gives CDR1 DFQATT, CDR2 SNEGSKA (reference sequence). The CDR3 reads CSATTGTFDSPLHF. The CDR3 DNA is TGCAGTGCTACAACCGGGACTTTCGATTCACCCCTCCACTTT.

The sample holds a few counts of this clonotype. A read error may be the cause here, since a much bigger clone is one base away. The rearrangement joins TRBV10-3 to TRBJ1-2, with D hard to call. The germline CDR1 and CDR2 sequences are ENHRY and SYGVKD. CDR3 length: 13 residues. With 0 bases removed from V and 7 bases from J, the gap between germline ends came to 9 bases. This CDR3 is CAISESDKCGYTF. The CDR3 region has the DNA TGTGCCATCAGTGAGTCGGATAAATGTGGCTACACCTTC.

This clonotype was seen once. The rearrangement links TRBV29-1 to TRBJ1-2; unclear D gene. From germline, CDR1 is SQVTM and CDR2 ANQGSEA. CDR3 length equals 11 residues. Between the trimmed V and J ends, which lost 6 bases and 8 bases, there was a span of 13 bases. In DNA, the CDR3 is TGCAGCGTCCAACCCGGTCGGGGCTACACCTTC. This sequence encodes CSVQPGRGYTF. The whole variable domain, remainder taken from reference TRBV29-1 and TRBJ1-2, is SAVISQKPSRDICQRGTSLTIQCQVDSQVTMMFWYRQQPGQSLTLIATANQGSEATYESGFVIDKFPISRPNLTFSTLTVSNMSPEDSSIYLCSVQPGRGYTFGSGTRLTVV.